This T cell receptor beta chain was sequenced in a study of OX40 agonist ivuxolimab in advanced cancers. Study overall: Prior anti-PD-1, anti-PD-L1 or anti-CTLA-4 therapy was allowed; 40% to 50% had some. Study results and caveats: There were, on average, more expanded clones in CD8+ T cells than in CD4+. Among the lowest peripheral clonal expansion occurred in 0.1-3.0 mg/kg partial responders.

Of note for this clone: No antigen is known for it.

Using immunoSEQ multiplex PCR, the repertoire was profiled, and TCRdb retains in-frame clones only, with some absent. The sample has 87,000 or so clones, around nine tenths seen once; the top ten hold around 1.5%. The sample in question was CD4+ or CD8+ T cells sorted from blood, obtained in a trial of the OX40 agonist ivuxolimab. The clonotype was recovered from an adult with an advanced solid tumor such as melanoma, head and neck, liver or kidney cancer.

CDR3 sequence: CASSDTQKGTNEQFF. The DNA for the CDR3 is TGCGCCAGCAGTGATACCCAAAAGGGGACAAATGAGCAGTTCTTC. The rearrangement joins TRBV10-1 to TRBJ2-1; D is possibly TRBD1 (6 bases). The CDR3 spans 15 residues. Trimming shortened V by 3 bases and J by 7 bases, and 16 bases separated the two germline ends. Germline V gene lookup returns CDR1 WNHNN and CDR2 SYGVQD (reference sequence).